This T cell receptor beta chain is from a study of shared clonotypes between healthy human individuals. Study-level results: Of the naive CD4 clonotypes, approximately 5% were shared across several donors.

Original analysis: Filtering was not the same, since immunoSEQ gave junction-only sequences without quality scores. Some clones are missing from TCRdb's copy, which holds only in-frame ones; the method was immunoSEQ multiplex PCR. V and J calls and clone size come straight from that table; D and trimming were deduced from the DNA. The table shows over 2 million clones, with around 96% occurring only once. Naive CD8 cells lacked CD45RO, underwent positive selection for CCR7 and left out terminally differentiated effector memory CD45RA+ cells. The CDR3 runs to 14 residues. CDR1 is MGHDK, CDR2 SYGVNS, per germline. The V end was cut by 3 bases, the J end by 7 bases, with 15 bases between. Details on this clone: No antigen is known for it.

This chain connects TRBV25-1 to TRBJ2-5; tentative D call: TRBD1 (7 bases). The material sequenced was naive CD8+ T cells sorted from blood. This receptor was obtained from a man aged 18 to 35 in good health. The chain's CDR3 is CASSDLGQGGTQYF. CDR3 DNA: TGTGCCAGCAGTGATCTCGGGCAGGGGGGGACCCAGTACTTC.